Shown below are 11 T cell receptor beta chains from a single sample sequenced in a study of vaccination effects on CD4 cells after COVID-19. These receptors' antigens are unknown. Pools of viral peptides were used by the ViraFEST assay to expand antigen-specific CD4+ T cells ahead of sequencing. Having been cultured for around nine days, the cells underwent CD4+ T cell isolation. The vaccine given was either BNT162b2 or mRNA-1273, in two doses. Using immunoSEQ multiplex PCR, the repertoire was profiled, and TCRdb retains in-frame clones only, with some absent. Among 70,000 to 85,000 clones listed, about 80% were seen once. The material sequenced was CD4+ T cells from PBMCs cultured with HCoV-229E spike peptides, taken after COVID-19 vaccination. These receptors were obtained from a human donor who received a COVID-19 vaccine.

The chain carries TRBV20-1 and TRBJ2-7; D is unresolved. Germline assignment: CDR1 DFQATT and CDR2 SNEGSKA (reference sequence). CDR3 length: 15 amino acids. The V gene lost 3 bases and the J gene lost 4 bases, with 19 bases spanning the gap. CDR3 amino acids: CSASKPGRKTYEQYV. The CDR3 DNA sequence: TGCAGTGCTAGTAAGCCTGGCAGAAAAACTTACGAGCAGTACGTC.

The V and J genes are TRBV7-9 and TRBJ1-1, with 9 bases lining up with TRBD1. The V segment lost 5 bases and the J segment 5 bases; nucleotides outside the gene matches: 9. This CDR3 is built from 15 residues. The germline CDR1 and CDR2 sequences are SEHNR and FQNEAQ (reference sequence). The CDR3, as DNA: TGTGCCAGCAGCCCCCAACAGGGGGCTTCGACTGAAGCTTTCTTT. This encodes CASSPQQGASTEAFF. Based on the CDR3 plus reference TRBV7-9 and TRBJ1-1, the full variable domain is DTGVSQNPRHKITKRGQNVTFRCDPISEHNRLYWYRQTLGQGPEFLTYFQNEAQLEKSRLLSDRFSAERPKGSFSTLEIQRTEQGDSAMYLCASSPQQGASTEAFFGQGTRLTVV.

The chain carries TRBV4-2 and TRBJ2-5; no clear D. The CDR3 spans 11 residues. The V end lost 2 bases, the J end lost 3 bases, and 1 base lay between the germline ends. CDR1 is LGHNA and CDR2 is YNFKEQ in the germline V gene. CDR3 residues: CASSQKETQYF. The CDR3 nucleotides read TGTGCCAGCAGCCAAAAAGAGACCCAGTACTTC.

This clone was counted a few times. V is TRBV25-1 and J is TRBJ1-4; weak D call: TRBD1 (6 bases). CDR1 is MGHDK and CDR2 is SYGVNS in the germline V gene. V shed 1 base and J shed 7 bases, with 7 bases lying between them. The CDR3 totals 13 residues. The CDR3 DNA reads TGTGCCAGCAGTGAATCGGGGGCTGAAAAACTGTTTTTT. Translation: CASSESGAEKLFF.

This CDR3 reads CASSSLAGGTGELFF. For the CDR3, the DNA is TGTGCCAGCAGCTCCTTAGCGGGGGGGACCGGGGAGCTGTTTTTT. The chain joins TRBV7-7 to TRBJ2-2; TRBD2 agrees at 11 bases. The J segment lost 5 bases and the V segment lost 4 bases, leaving 3 bases of the junction unmatched. Per the germline V gene, CDR1 is SSHAT and CDR2 is FNYEAQ (reference sequence). The CDR3 is made up of 15 amino acids.

The genes are TRBV4-1 and TRBJ2-2, with TRBD2 as a possible D gene (6 bases). The V end was cut by 4 bases, the J end by 1 base, with 10 bases between. The CDR3 consists of 15 residues. The germline CDR1 and CDR2 sequences are MGHRA and YSYEKL. In DNA form, the CDR3 reads TGCGCCAGCAGCCTGGAGGGACTGAACACCGGGGAGCTGTTTTTT. It specifies CASSLEGLNTGELFF.

In this sample, this clone turned up once. This sequence joins TRBV19 and TRBJ2-6, with D perhaps matching TRBD1 (6 bases). V lost 11 bases, J lost 5 bases, and 16 bases lay in between. Germline-derived CDR1 and CDR2 are LNHDA and SQIVND (reference sequence). The CDR3 consists of 14 residues. DNA of the CDR3: TGTGCCTCCCGGGACACTGATTGGGCCAACGTCCTGACTTTC. It codes for CASRDTDWANVLTF.

CDR3 sequence: CAWSVQPGQGNTEAFF. In DNA, the CDR3 is TGTGCCTGGAGTGTCCAGCCGGGACAGGGGAACACTGAAGCTTTCTTT. The chain carries TRBV30 and TRBJ1-1; 9 nucleotides agree with TRBD1. CDR1 is GTSNPN, CDR2 SVGIG, per germline (reference sequence). V lost 0 bases, J lost 1 base, and 6 bases stayed unmatched. The CDR3 has 16 residues.

The chain recombines TRBV29-1 with TRBJ2-5; 7 bases agree with TRBD1. CDR3 size: 12 residues. Germline assignment: CDR1 SQVTM and CDR2 ANQGSEA. V shed 7 bases, J shed 2 bases, and the junction held 4 bases outside the gene matches. Here the CDR3 DNA reads TGCAGCGGGAAGACAGGGCAAGAGACCCAGTACTTC. Translating it yields CSGKTGQETQYF.

This chain joins TRBV12-5 and TRBJ1-6; D remains ambiguous. The V end lost 5 bases, the J end lost 7 bases, and 21 bases lay between the germline ends. Per germline, CDR1 LGHNT and CDR2 FRNRAP. The CDR3 spans 17 residues. The DNA of the CDR3 is TGTGCTAGTGGTAACAACCCCGGGTCGCGCGGGAATTCACCCCTCCACTTT. This encodes CASGNNPGSRGNSPLHF.

This rearrangement joins TRBV24-1 to TRBJ2-1; the match to TRBD1 covers 8 bases. Germline V CDR1 and CDR2: KGHDR, SFDVKD. The CDR3 length is 16 residues. Losses at the gene ends were 3 bases for V and 3 bases for J; bases not matched to a gene: 6. CDR3 residues: CATSDARTGYYNEQFF. In nucleotides, the CDR3 is TGTGCCACCAGTGATGCCCGGACAGGGTACTACAATGAGCAGTTCTTC.